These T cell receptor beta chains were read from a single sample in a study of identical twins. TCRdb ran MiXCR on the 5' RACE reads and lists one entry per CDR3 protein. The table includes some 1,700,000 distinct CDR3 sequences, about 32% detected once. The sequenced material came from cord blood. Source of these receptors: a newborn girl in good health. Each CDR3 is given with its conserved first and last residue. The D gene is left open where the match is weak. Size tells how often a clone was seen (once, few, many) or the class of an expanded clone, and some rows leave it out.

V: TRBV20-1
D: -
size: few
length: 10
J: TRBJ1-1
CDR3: CSANHRVAFF
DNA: TGCAGTGCTAACCACAGGGTTGCTTTCTTT

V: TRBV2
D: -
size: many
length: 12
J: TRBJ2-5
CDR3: CASNLNQETQYF
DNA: TGTGCCAGCAACTTGAACCAAGAGACCCAGTACTTC

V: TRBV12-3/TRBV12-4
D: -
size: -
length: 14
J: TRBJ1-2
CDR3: CASSLESRDYGYTF
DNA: TGTGCCAGCAGTTTAGAAAGCAGGGACTATGGCTACACCTTC

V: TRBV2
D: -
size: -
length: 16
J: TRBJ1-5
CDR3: CASSEWSGLRDQPQHF
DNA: TGTGCCAGCAGTGAATGGTCAGGGTTGAGGGATCAGCCCCAGCATTTT

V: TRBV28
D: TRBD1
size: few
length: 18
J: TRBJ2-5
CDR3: CASKPPGQGIYLQETQYF
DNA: TGTGCCAGCAAGCCTCCGGGACAGGGGATATACCTCCAAGAGACCCAGTACTTC

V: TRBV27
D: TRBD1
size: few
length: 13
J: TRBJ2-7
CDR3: CASSSQGIYEQYF
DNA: TGTGCCAGCAGTTCACAGGGGATCTACGAGCAGTACTTC

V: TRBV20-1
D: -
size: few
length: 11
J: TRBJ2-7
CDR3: CSAPRGWEQYF
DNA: TGCAGTGCCCCCCGGGGGTGGGAGCAGTACTTC

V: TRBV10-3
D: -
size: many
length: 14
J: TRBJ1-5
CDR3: CAMSPGPVGQPQHF
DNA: TGTGCCATGAGTCCGGGACCCGTGGGTCAGCCCCAGCATTTT

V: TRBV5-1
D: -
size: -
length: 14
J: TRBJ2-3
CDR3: CASSLEGRRDTQYF
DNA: TGTGCCAGCAGTCTCGAGGGGCGTAGAGATACGCAGTATTTT

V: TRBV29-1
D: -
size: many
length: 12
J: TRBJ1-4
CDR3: CSVGRSNEKLFF
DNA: TGCAGCGTTGGCCGGTCTAATGAAAAACTGTTTTTT

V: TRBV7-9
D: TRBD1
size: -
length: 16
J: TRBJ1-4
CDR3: CASSLDRASRNEKLFF
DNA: TGTGCCAGCAGCCTGGACAGGGCAAGTAGAAATGAAAAACTGTTTTTT

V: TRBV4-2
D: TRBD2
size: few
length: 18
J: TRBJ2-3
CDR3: CASSRGLAGGLSTDTQYF
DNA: TGTGCCAGCAGTCGGGGACTAGCGGGGGGGCTTAGCACAGATACGCAGTATTTT

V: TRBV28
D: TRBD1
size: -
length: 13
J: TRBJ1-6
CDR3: CASRTGGNSPPHF
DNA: TGTGCCAGCAGGACAGGGGGCAATTCACCCCCCCACTTT

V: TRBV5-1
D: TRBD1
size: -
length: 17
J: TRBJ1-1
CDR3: CASSKAGQVGLNTEAFF
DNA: TGCGCCAGCAGCAAGGCCGGACAGGTCGGTCTGAACACTGAAGCTTTCTTT

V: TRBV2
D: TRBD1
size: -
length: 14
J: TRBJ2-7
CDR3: CASSTGTGDHEQYF
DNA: TGTGCCAGCAGCACCGGGACAGGGGATCACGAGCAGTACTTC

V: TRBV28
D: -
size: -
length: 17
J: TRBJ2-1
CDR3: CASSFGAGGSSYNEQFF
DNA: TGTGCCAGCAGTTTTGGGGCAGGGGGGAGCTCCTACAATGAGCAGTTCTTC

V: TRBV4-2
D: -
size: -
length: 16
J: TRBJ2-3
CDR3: CASSQDTGVLTDTQYF
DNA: TGTGCCAGCAGCCAAGATACGGGGGTTCTCACAGATACGCAGTATTTT

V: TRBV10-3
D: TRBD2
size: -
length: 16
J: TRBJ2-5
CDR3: CAISARLAGAYNEQYF
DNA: TGTGCCATCAGTGCCCGACTAGCGGGAGCCTACAATGAGCAGTACTTC

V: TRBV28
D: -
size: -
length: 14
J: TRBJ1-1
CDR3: CASSLPKALGEAFF
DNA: TGTGCCAGCAGTTTACCCAAGGCCTTGGGAGAAGCTTTCTTT

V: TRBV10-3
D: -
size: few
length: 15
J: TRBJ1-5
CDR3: CAITSGSGENQPQHF
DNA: TGTGCCATCACAAGTGGGAGCGGGGAGAATCAGCCCCAGCATTTT

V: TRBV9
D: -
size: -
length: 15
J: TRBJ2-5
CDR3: CASSPLSSPQETRYF
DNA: TGTGCCAGCAGCCCCCTTAGTAGCCCCCAGGAGACCCGGTACTTC

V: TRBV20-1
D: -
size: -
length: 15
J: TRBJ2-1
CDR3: CSAGDREPSMNEQFF
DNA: TGCAGTGCTGGGGACCGCGAGCCCTCTATGAATGAGCAGTTCTTC

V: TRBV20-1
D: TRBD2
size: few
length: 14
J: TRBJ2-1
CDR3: CSAASGDSYNEQFF
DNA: TGCAGTGCTGCTAGCGGGGACTCCTACAATGAGCAGTTCTTC

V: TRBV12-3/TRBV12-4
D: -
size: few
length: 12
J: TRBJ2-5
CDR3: CASSRDVETQYF
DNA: TGTGCCAGCAGCAGGGACGTAGAGACCCAGTACTTC

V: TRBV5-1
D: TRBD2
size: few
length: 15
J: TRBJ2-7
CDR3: CASGTSGTSSYEQYF
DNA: TGCGCCAGCGGGACTAGCGGGACCAGCTCCTACGAGCAGTACTTC

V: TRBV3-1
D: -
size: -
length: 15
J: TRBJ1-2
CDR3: CASSHSGQGSYGYTF
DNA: TGTGCCAGCAGCCATTCGGGGCAGGGGAGCTATGGCTACACCTTC

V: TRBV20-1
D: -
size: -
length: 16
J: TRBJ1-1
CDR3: CSARDYPTVSYTEAFF
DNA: TGCAGTGCTAGAGATTACCCGACAGTCTCCTACACTGAAGCTTTCTTT

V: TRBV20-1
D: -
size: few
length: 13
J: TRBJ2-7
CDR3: CSAPQPGTSEQYF
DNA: TGCAGTGCCCCACAACCCGGGACCTCGGAGCAGTACTTC

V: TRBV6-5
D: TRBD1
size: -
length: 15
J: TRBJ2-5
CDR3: CASTPGQGAKETQYF
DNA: TGTGCCAGCACCCCGGGACAGGGGGCGAAAGAGACCCAGTACTTC

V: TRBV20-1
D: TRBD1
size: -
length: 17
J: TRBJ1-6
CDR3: CSARSTRGSSYNSPLHF
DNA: TGCAGTGCTAGATCAACCAGGGGGAGCTCCTATAATTCACCCCTCCACTTT

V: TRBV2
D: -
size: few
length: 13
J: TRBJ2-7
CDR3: CAFLPVRTYEQYF
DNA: TGTGCCTTTCTTCCAGTTCGAACTTACGAGCAGTACTTC

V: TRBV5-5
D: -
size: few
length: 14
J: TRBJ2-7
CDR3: CASSLDVRDYEQYF
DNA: TGTGCCAGCAGCTTGGACGTCAGGGACTACGAGCAGTACTTC

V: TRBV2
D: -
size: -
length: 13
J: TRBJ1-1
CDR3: CASSEYVNTEAFF
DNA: TGTGCCAGCAGTGAATACGTGAACACTGAAGCTTTCTTT

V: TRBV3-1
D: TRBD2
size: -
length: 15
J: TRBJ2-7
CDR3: CASSQALAGGNEQYF
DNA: TGTGCCAGCAGCCAAGCCCTAGCGGGGGGCAATGAGCAGTACTTC

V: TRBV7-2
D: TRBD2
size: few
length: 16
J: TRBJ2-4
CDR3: CASSLEWRGAKNIQYF
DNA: TGTGCCAGCAGCTTAGAATGGCGGGGGGCCAAAAACATTCAGTACTTC

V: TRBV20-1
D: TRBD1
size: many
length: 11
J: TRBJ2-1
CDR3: CTLLRDRGQFF
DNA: TGCACTCTCCTCCGGGACAGAGGGCAGTTCTTC

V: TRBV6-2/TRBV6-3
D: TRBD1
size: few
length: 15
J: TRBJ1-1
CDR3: CASSRRGRVNTEAFF
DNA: TGTGCCAGCAGCCGCAGGGGGCGGGTCAACACTGAAGCTTTCTTT

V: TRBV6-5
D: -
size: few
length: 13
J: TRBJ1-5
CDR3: CASSGLGDQPQHF
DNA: TGTGCCAGCTCAGGGTTGGGGGATCAGCCCCAGCATTTT

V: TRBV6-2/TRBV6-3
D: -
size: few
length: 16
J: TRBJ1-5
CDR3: CASRQNSWYGNQPQHF
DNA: TGTGCCAGCAGGCAAAATAGTTGGTACGGCAATCAGCCCCAGCATTTT

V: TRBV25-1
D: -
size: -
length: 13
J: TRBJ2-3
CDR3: CASSEILADTQYF
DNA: TGTGCCAGCAGTGAAATTTTGGCAGATACGCAGTATTTT

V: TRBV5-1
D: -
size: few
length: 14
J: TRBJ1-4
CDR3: CASSLDSPGEKLFF
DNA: TGCGCCAGCAGCTTGGACTCCCCTGGGGAAAAACTGTTTTTT

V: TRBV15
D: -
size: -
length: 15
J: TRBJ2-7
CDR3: CATSRDLDRTYEQYF
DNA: TGTGCCACCAGCAGAGATTTAGACAGAACCTACGAGCAGTACTTC

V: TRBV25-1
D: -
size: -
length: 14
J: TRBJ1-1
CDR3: CASSEGTSRGEAFF
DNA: TGTGCCAGCAGTGAGGGGACATCCAGGGGTGAAGCTTTCTTT

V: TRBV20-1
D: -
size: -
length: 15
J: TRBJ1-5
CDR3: CSARVVVTGNQPQHF
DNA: TGCAGTGCTAGAGTCGTGGTAACAGGGAATCAGCCCCAGCATTTT

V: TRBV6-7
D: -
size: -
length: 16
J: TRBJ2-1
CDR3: CASSYSTPAGYNEQFF
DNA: TGTGCCAGCAGTTACTCCACCCCAGCGGGTTACAATGAGCAGTTCTTC

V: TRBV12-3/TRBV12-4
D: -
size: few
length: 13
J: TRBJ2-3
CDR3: CASNFRGTDTQYF
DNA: TGTGCCAGCAATTTTCGGGGCACAGATACGCAGTATTTT

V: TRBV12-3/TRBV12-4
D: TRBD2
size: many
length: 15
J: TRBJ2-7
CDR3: CASSLGASGSYEQYF
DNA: TGTGCCAGCAGCCTTGGGGCTAGCGGGTCCTACGAGCAGTACTTC

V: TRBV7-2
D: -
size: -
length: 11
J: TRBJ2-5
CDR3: CASSLVVIQYF
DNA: TGTGCCAGCAGCTTAGTGGTGATCCAGTACTTC

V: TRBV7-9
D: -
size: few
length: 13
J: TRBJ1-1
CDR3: CASSFFGNTEAFF
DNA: TGTGCCAGCAGCTTCTTCGGGAACACTGAAGCTTTCTTT

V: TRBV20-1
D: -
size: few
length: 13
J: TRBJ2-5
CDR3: CSELQGGGETQYF
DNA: TGCAGTGAGCTACAGGGAGGAGGAGAGACCCAGTACTTC

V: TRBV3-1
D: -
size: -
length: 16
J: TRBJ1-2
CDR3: CASSQEPGFGSYGYTF
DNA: TGTGCCAGCAGCCAAGAGCCGGGCTTCGGTTCTTATGGCTACACCTTC

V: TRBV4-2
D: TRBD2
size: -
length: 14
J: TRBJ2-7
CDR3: CASSQGRLAHEQYF
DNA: TGTGCCAGCAGCCAGGGCAGACTAGCCCACGAGCAGTACTTC

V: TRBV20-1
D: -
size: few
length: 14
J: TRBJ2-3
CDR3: CSARGDRPTDTQYF
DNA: TGCAGTGCTAGAGGCGACAGGCCCACAGATACGCAGTATTTT

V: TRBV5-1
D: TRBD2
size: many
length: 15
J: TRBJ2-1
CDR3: CASSLAPSGYNEQFF
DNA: TGCGCCAGCAGCTTGGCGCCTAGCGGTTACAATGAGCAGTTCTTC

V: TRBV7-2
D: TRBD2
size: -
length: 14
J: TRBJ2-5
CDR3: CASTQSGGQETQYF
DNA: TGTGCCAGCACCCAGAGCGGGGGGCAAGAGACCCAGTACTTC

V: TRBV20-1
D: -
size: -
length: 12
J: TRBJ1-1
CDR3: CSAAPGLSEAFF
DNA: TGCAGTGCCGCCCCAGGGTTGAGTGAAGCTTTCTTT